Reported below is one T cell receptor (beta chain). Its antigen remains unknown. This sample is drawn from a study of monozygotic twins with inflammatory bowel disease. Findings and caveats of the study: Support was absent for any single strong signal or clonotype linked to IBD. Clonotypes shared with others were fewer in IBD patients than in healthy twins, especially with disease activity.

Amplification used two nested PCRs: 15 to 20 cycles, then approximately 9 cycles, on TCRalpha/TCRbeta cDNA. TCRdb re-called the 5' RACE reads; every CDR3 protein appears as one record, without DNA. The repertoire shows approximately 330,000 distinct CDR3 sequences; the top ten hold over 2%. Whole blood served as the source of total RNA, and no T cell sorting took place. This CDR3 comprises 15 residues. The germline V gene encodes CDR1 SGHNT and CDR2 YYREEE (reference sequence). The receptor's source is a human donor with ulcerative colitis or Crohn's disease, or a healthy co-twin of an affected twin (not recorded which). The chain has TRBV5-4 and TRBJ2-5; TCRdb proposes TRBD2, but this gene call is untestable without DNA. Input material: blood. The CDR3 is CASSLSGRVKETQYF.